The text below deals with one T cell receptor (beta chain). Antigen unknown. PCR involved 60 Vbeta and 13 Jbeta primers. The assay was immunoSEQ multiplex PCR, and TCRdb's table has in-frame clones only and misses some. The data show about 200,000 clones, 79% seen once. The entry originates in a study of cytomegalovirus exposure and HLA in healthy donors. Regarding the study as a whole: In a later analysis, parvovirus B19, influenza, CMV and Epstein-Barr virus appeared linked to several top co-occurrence clusters. Presence/absence analysis assumed near-uniform sequencing depth across donors. As a later analysis showed, a missense DCLRE1C variant was linked to trimming of TCR beta V- and J-genes. Certain sequence variants were highly shared and formed a cluster, and this cluster was likely a sequencing artifact.

The V and J ends lost 3 bases and 5 bases respectively, with 13 bases between them. Per the germline V gene, CDR1 is MNHEY and CDR2 is SMNVEV (reference sequence). The CDR3 contains 14 residues. Sequenced material: PBMCs. This TCR came from a woman in her twenties or thirties in good health and CMV-seropositive. The V gene is TRBV27, the J gene TRBJ1-1; no clear D gene. This chain's CDR3 is CASSFFQRGTEAFF. Written as DNA, the CDR3 is TGTGCCAGCAGTTTCTTTCAACGGGGAACTGAAGCTTTCTTT.